The next 5 T cell receptor beta chains were all read from a single sample in a study of Ad26.COV2.S vaccination and SARS-CoV-2 variants. Treatment described: about 20 received Ad26.COV2.S at low or high dose, single or two shots; roughly five received placebo; per-sample allocation not given. On day 63 after the first injection, vaccine and placebo recipients gave samples. Generated by immunoSEQ multiplex PCR, the TCRdb table keeps only in-frame clones and is missing some. Among 300,000 to 500,000 clones listed, approximately 90% were seen once. Sequencing was performed on peripheral blood, taken in a trial of Ad26.COV2.S vaccine versus placebo. All receptors derive from a person aged 18 to 65 who received the Ad26.COV2.S COVID-19 vaccine or a placebo.

This clone was seen just once. The chain joins TRBV19 to TRBJ2-3; D ambiguous. CDR3 length: 13 amino acids. Germline CDR1 is LNHDA and CDR2 is SQIVND (reference sequence). Trimming took off 3 bases at V and 11 bases at J, with 15 bases between the two ends. CDR3 DNA sequence: TGTGCCAGTAGTATCGTGGGTGCCAGGAGGCAGTATTTT. It specifies CASSIVGARRQYF.

The chain joins TRBV27 to TRBJ1-2, with D perhaps matching TRBD1 (5 bases). The germline V and J ends were trimmed by 5 bases and 2 bases, with 9 bases remaining between them. The CDR3 extends over 13 amino acids. CDR1 MNHEY and CDR2 SMNVEV come from the germline V gene (reference sequence). The CDR3 region has the DNA TGTGCCAGCAGTATGACAGTCAACTATGGCTACACCTTC. Encoded protein: CASSMTVNYGYTF.

A few counts support this clone. The chain is built from TRBV2 and TRBJ2-7; 7 bases match TRBD1. V lost 7 bases and J lost 6; bases outside the gene matches: 9. CDR1 and CDR2 from the germline V gene are SNHLY and FYNNEI. This CDR3 has 13 amino acids. CDR3 residues: CASTTGQDLEQYF. In DNA form, the CDR3 reads TGTGCCAGCACTACAGGACAGGATCTCGAGCAGTACTTC.

This clone was observed once. The rearrangement joins TRBV6-2 or TRBV6-3 to TRBJ2-1, with unresolved D. V lost 0 bases to trimming and J lost 1 base, with 16 bases between them. Germline V lookup: CDR1 MNHEY, CDR2 SVGEGT. The CDR3 has 18 residues. Here the CDR3 DNA reads TGTGCCAGCAGTTACTCGATGCTGCTCGGTAGGTCCTACAATGAGCAGTTCTTC. Translation: CASSYSMLLGRSYNEQFF.

This chain links TRBV9 with TRBJ1-6; 8 bases map to TRBD1. Germline V gene sequence: CDR1 SGDLS, CDR2 YYNGEE. Trimming removed 1 base from V and 8 bases from J; junction bases left unmatched: 2. CDR3 length: 14 amino acids. CDR3 in amino acids: CASSVQGADSPLHF. The CDR3 DNA reads as TGTGCCAGCAGCGTACAGGGGGCTGATTCACCCCTCCACTTT.